This TCR beta chain stems from a study of beta chain features in type 1 diabetes. Findings and limits, study-wide: There was a moderate but significant shortening of TCRB CDR3s in all four CD4+ subsets of Type 1 diabetes patients.

On this clone: The antigen is undetermined.

The germline V gene encodes CDR1 MNHNS and CDR2 SASEGT. Trimming cost V 4 bases and J 0 bases, with 9 bases left between them. The CDR3 totals 15 residues. The entirety of the isolated RNA underwent reverse transcription, so expressed TCRB transcripts were sequenced. TCRdb's table, derived via immunoSEQ multiplex PCR, lists solely in-frame clones and lacks some. The sample holds some 350,000 clones, around 10% seen once. The clonotype originates from a man aged 25 to 40 with type 1 diabetes. The chain recombines TRBV6-1 with TRBJ2-2, with D maybe TRBD1 (6 bases). Sequenced sample: central memory CD4+ T cells from blood. The CDR3 bases are TGTGCCAGCAGTGGAGACAGGACGAACACCGGGGAGCTGTTTTTT. Translated: CASSGDRTNTGELFF.